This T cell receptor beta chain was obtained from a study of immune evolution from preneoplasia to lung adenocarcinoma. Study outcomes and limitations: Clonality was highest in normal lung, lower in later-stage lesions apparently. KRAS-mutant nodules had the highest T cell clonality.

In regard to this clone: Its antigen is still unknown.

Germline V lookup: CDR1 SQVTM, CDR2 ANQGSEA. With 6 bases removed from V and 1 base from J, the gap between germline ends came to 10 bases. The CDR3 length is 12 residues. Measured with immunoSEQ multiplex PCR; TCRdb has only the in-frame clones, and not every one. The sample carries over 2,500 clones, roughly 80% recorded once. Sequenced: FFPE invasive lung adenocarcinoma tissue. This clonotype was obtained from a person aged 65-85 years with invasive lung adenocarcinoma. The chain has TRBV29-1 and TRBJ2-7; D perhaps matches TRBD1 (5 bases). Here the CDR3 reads CSVWTRSYEQYF. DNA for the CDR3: TGCAGCGTCTGGACACGATCCTACGAGCAGTACTTC.